This section outlines one T cell receptor (beta chain) sequence together with its context. Germline CDR1 reads LNHNV; CDR2 reads YYDKDF (reference sequence). CDR3 length: 14 amino acids. With V trimmed by 3 bases and J by 6 bases, 4 bases remained unmatched. This specimen belongs to a study of blood T cell repertoires in COVID-19. Overall study: Acute and convalescent COVID-19 samples came from the United States, Italy and Spain. T cells, B-cell-depleted T cells, or PBMCs provided the cDNA or gDNA that served as material.

In the original analysis: Amplifying reference gene primers gave estimates of nucleated cell counts. The data were produced by immunoSEQ multiplex PCR, yet TCRdb's version contains in-frame clones alone and is incomplete. V, J and clone size derive from that table, while D and trimming were established from the DNA sequence. The sample lists about 100,000 clones; approximately 91% were seen once. V gene TRBV15 combines with J gene TRBJ2-7, with TRBD1 identical over 11 bases. Sequencing used peripheral blood. This clonotype was sampled from a man aged 50 to 59 with active COVID-19. CDR3 nucleotide sequence: TGTGCCACCAGCAGGGACAGGGGGCGCTTCGAGCAGTACGTC. As protein: CATSRDRGRFEQYV.